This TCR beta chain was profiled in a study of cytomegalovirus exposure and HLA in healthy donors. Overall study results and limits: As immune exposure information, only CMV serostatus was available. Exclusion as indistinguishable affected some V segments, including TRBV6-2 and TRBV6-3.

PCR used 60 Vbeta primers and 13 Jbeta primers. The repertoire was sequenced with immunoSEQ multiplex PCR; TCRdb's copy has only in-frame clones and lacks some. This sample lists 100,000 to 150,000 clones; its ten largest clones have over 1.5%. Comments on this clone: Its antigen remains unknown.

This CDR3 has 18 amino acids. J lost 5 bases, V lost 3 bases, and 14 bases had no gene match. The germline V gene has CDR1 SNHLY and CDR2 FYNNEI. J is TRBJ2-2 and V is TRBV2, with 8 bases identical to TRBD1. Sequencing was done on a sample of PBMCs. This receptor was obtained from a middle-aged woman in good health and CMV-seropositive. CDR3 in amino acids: CASSDSSLTGGPTGELFF. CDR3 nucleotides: TGTGCCAGCAGTGATTCCTCTTTAACAGGGGGGCCTACCGGGGAGCTGTTTTTT. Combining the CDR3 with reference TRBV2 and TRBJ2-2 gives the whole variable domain EPEVTQTPSHQVTQMGQEVILRCVPISNHLYFYWYRQILGQKVEFLVSFYNNEISEKSEIFDDQFSVERPDGSNFTLKIRSTKLEDSAMYFCASSDSSLTGGPTGELFFGEGSRLTVL.